This TCR beta chain originates from a study of T cell responses to AZD1222 COVID-19 vaccine. Study-wide background: Combined were second doses at about 4 or about 12 weeks. Whole-study results and caveats: Reportedly, close to half of spike-specific TCRs are directed against unmutated variant regions. In a largely white British group with more females than males, clonal diversity was possibly underestimated. Sampling captured repertoires only after the peak T cell response.

As concerns this clone: Its antigen is undetermined.

The protocol was immunoSEQ multiplex PCR, while the TCRdb copy is restricted to in-frame clones and leaves out a portion. Among 100,000 or so clones listed, roughly 87% were seen once. Trimming took 6 bases from V and 3 from J; bases not matched to a gene: 15. The germline V gene encodes CDR1 SQVTM and CDR2 ANQGSEA. The CDR3 is 17 residues long. The V call is TRBV29-1, the J call TRBJ2-7; 12 bases align to TRBD1. The starting material was peripheral blood, obtained on day 0 of AZD1222 vaccination. This TCR came from an adult in good health. The CDR3 reads CSVLRDRGPGSLYEQYF. The CDR3 coding sequence is TGCAGCGTCCTCCGGGACAGGGGGCCAGGATCCCTCTACGAGCAGTACTTC.